Listed here are 19 T cell receptor beta chains from one sample, sequenced in a study of T cells after posttransplantation cyclophosphamide. Clones were sequenced by immunoSEQ multiplex PCR, and TCRdb holds only the in-frame ones, with some missing. The sample holds tens of thousands of clones, and no clone turns up only once. The sequencing input was PBMCs. These receptors originate from a woman aged 55-69 years in good health, CMV-negative, and a related stem cell transplant donor.

The chain employs TRBV6-2 or TRBV6-3 and TRBJ2-5; perhaps TRBD1 as D (7 bases). V lost 6 bases and J 5 bases, leaving 13 bases between the germline ends. The V gene's germline CDR1 is MNHEY and CDR2 SVGEGT. The CDR3 loop spans 13 amino acids. The DNA for the CDR3 is TGTGCCAGCAGAGAACAGGGGAGGGAGACCCAGTACTTC. Its protein product is CASREQGRETQYF.

This clone has at least ten counts. This chain uses TRBV4-3 with TRBJ2-7; possible D gene TRBD2, 5 bases. The ends were cut back, 3 bases at V and 5 bases at J, with 11 bases in the middle. CDR1 and CDR2 (germline): LGHNA, YSLEER. The CDR3 loop spans 13 amino acids. The CDR3 spells CASSHVRGHEQYF. The CDR3 nucleotides are TGCGCCAGCAGCCACGTACGGGGTCACGAGCAGTACTTC.

The rearrangement links TRBV5-1 to TRBJ2-7; unclear D gene. This CDR3 spans 13 amino acids. V was shortened by 0 bases and J by 7 bases, with 11 bases between the two germline ends. In germline, CDR1 is SGHRS, CDR2 YFSETQ. As DNA, the CDR3 is TGCGCCAGCAGCTTGGAGGTCCCCGGGGAGCAGTACTTC. The encoded protein is CASSLEVPGEQYF.

This clone was observed many times. Here the CDR3 reads CASSLLAAMNTEAFF. The CDR3 DNA is TGTGCCAGCAGTTTATTGGCGGCGATGAACACTGAAGCTTTCTTT. The chain links TRBV28 to TRBJ1-1; D gene ambiguous. CDR1 MDHEN and CDR2 SYDVKM come from the germline V gene. The CDR3 is 15 residues long. Trimming removed 1 base from V and 0 bases from J, with 9 bases in between.

This clone was counted at least ten times. The chain links TRBV2 to TRBJ2-5; 11 nucleotides line up with TRBD1. Germline lookup yields CDR1 SNHLY and CDR2 FYNNEI. CDR3 length equals 15 residues. With 5 bases clipped from V and 5 bases from J, the junction kept 7 bases outside the gene matches. The CDR3 nucleotides are TGTGCCAGCAGTTGGGACAGGGGGAAGGAGGAGACCCAGTACTTC. Amino acid sequence: CASSWDRGKEETQYF.

This clone was counted at least ten times. The V gene is TRBV2, the J gene TRBJ2-1, with D tentatively TRBD1 (6 bases). Trimming cost V 6 bases and J 3 bases, with 12 bases left between them. The CDR3 has 14 amino acids. Germline lookup yields CDR1 SNHLY and CDR2 FYNNEI. The chain's CDR3 is CASRHRVGYNEQFF. The CDR3 bases are TGTGCCAGCAGGCACAGGGTGGGCTACAATGAGCAGTTCTTC.

Many counts were recorded for this clone. The chain has TRBV19 and TRBJ1-2, with 8 bases identical to TRBD1. Trimming at V came to 5 bases and at J to 5 bases, leaving 7 bases not matched to a gene. There are 14 residues in the CDR3. Looked up from germline, CDR1 is LNHDA and CDR2 is SQIVND (reference sequence). CDR3 residues: CASSSRGPGYGYTF. As DNA, the CDR3 is TGTGCCAGTAGTTCCAGGGGGCCCGGATATGGCTACACCTTC.

This rearrangement joins TRBV15 to TRBJ2-4, with unresolved D. V was pared by 5 bases and J by 5 bases, with 16 bases between. Germline V gene lookup returns CDR1 LNHNV and CDR2 YYDKDF (reference sequence). This CDR3 has 15 amino acids. CDR3 region: CATSGRLALENIQYF. The CDR3 nucleotides read TGTGCCACCAGCGGCCGACTGGCGTTAGAAAACATTCAGTACTTC.

This clone appeared many times. The chain couples TRBV19 to TRBJ1-1; 7 positions agree with TRBD1. CDR1 LNHDA and CDR2 SQIVND come from the germline V gene (reference sequence). This CDR3 is 12 amino acids long. After removal of 6 bases from V and 8 bases from J, the junction contained 6 bases not matched to a gene. As DNA, the CDR3 is TGTGCCAGTAGCAGAGGGGACAGAGAAGCTTTCTTT. This codes for CASSRGDREAFF.

This clone was counted a few times. This sequence joins TRBV5-1 and TRBJ2-3; TRBD2 is a possible D gene (5 bases). The CDR3 is 15 amino acids. Germline V gene data show CDR1 as SGHRS and CDR2 as YFSETQ. V was clipped by 0 bases and J by 4 bases, with 12 bases between them. CDR3 DNA: TGCGCCAGCAGCTTGGAGATAGCGCGGCCAGATACGCAGTATTTT. Amino acid sequence: CASSLEIARPDTQYF.

V usage is TRBV9 and J usage is TRBJ2-7, with D possibly TRBD2 on 6 matching bases. The germline V gene has CDR1 SGDLS and CDR2 YYNGEE. The CDR3 runs to 13 residues. V was cut by 4 bases and J by 2 bases, with 10 bases left in between. CDR3 protein: CASSPRGTYEQYF. As DNA, the CDR3 is TGTGCCAGCAGCCCCCGGGGGACCTACGAGCAGTACTTC. The entire variable domain, with the rest obtained from reference TRBV9 and TRBJ2-7, is as follows: DSGVTQTPKHLITATGQRVTLRCSPRSGDLSVYWYQQSLDQGLQFLIQYYNGEERAKGNILERFSAQQFPDLHSELNLSSLELGDSALYFCASSPRGTYEQYFGPGTRLTVT.

This clone was seen at least ten times. The chain uses TRBV5-1 and TRBJ1-2; possible D gene TRBD1, 6 bases. The CDR3 length is 14 residues. Per germline, CDR1 SGHRS and CDR2 YFSETQ. V was pared by 2 bases and J by 5 bases, with 13 bases between. CDR3 sequence: CASSFQGQQYGYTF. The DNA of the CDR3 is TGCGCCAGCAGCTTCCAAGGACAGCAATATGGCTACACCTTC. The variable domain in full, completed from reference TRBV5-1 and TRBJ1-2, reads KAGVTQTPRYLIKTRGQQVTLSCSPISGHRSVSWYQQTPGQGLQFLFEYFSETQRNKGNFPGRFSGRQFSNSRSEMNVSTLELGDSALYLCASSFQGQQYGYTFGSGTRLTVV.

This clone occurred many times. The chain recombines TRBV5-1 with TRBJ2-3, with D possibly matching TRBD2 (6 bases). This CDR3 has 17 amino acids. Germline CDR1 SGHRS, CDR2 YFSETQ. Trimming stripped 5 bases from V and 5 bases from J, with 24 bases between. The CDR3 DNA is TGCGCCAGCAGATTAGAGTCCGGGGGAGGATGGGGAGATACGCAGTATTTT. It specifies CASRLESGGGWGDTQYF.

This clone came up many times. The chain employs TRBV6-5 and TRBJ1-1, with 8 bases lining up with TRBD1. The germline V gene has CDR1 MNHEY and CDR2 SVGAGI. V gave up 4 bases and J gave up 5 bases; unmatched junction bases: 6. CDR3 length: 14 residues. As DNA, the CDR3 is TGTGCCAGCAGTTGGACAGGGCGTAGGACTGAAGCTTTCTTT. Protein sequence: CASSWTGRRTEAFF.

This clone was observed a few times. The CDR3 DNA reads as TGCGCCAGCAGCTTGGCCGGGGCTAGCGGGAGGTCAGATACGCAGTATTTT. This gives the protein CASSLAGASGRSDTQYF. This rearrangement joins TRBV5-1 to TRBJ2-3; 11 bases match TRBD2. Trimming cost V 0 bases and J 4 bases; bases outside gene matches: 7. The CDR3 has 17 residues. The V gene's germline CDR1 is SGHRS and CDR2 YFSETQ.

This clone was recorded many times. This chain joins TRBV6-5 and TRBJ2-1, with 10 bases identical to TRBD2. The V gene end was trimmed by 7 bases and the J gene end by 12 bases; junction bases not matched to a gene: 6. The germline CDR1 and CDR2 sequences are MNHEY and SVGAGI. This CDR3 is 12 amino acids long. CDR3 sequence (DNA): TGTGCCAGCAAAAGCGGGGGGGGAGGGCAGTTCTTC. It translates to CASKSGGGGQFF.

This clone showed up just a few times. J is TRBJ1-1 and V is TRBV15; tentatively, D is TRBD1 (5 bases). Germline V gives CDR1 LNHNV, CDR2 YYDKDF (reference sequence). Trimming removed 2 bases from V and 5 bases from J, with 15 bases in between. The CDR3 runs to 15 residues. CDR3: CATSRYGADKTEAFF. The CDR3 DNA follows: TGTGCCACCAGCAGATATGGGGCTGATAAGACTGAAGCTTTCTTT.

The table lists this clone with many counts. V usage is TRBV27 and J usage is TRBJ2-7; 10 nucleotides align to TRBD2. With V trimmed by 0 bases and J by 5 bases, 1 base remained unmatched. CDR3 length: 14 residues. Germline V gives CDR1 MNHEY, CDR2 SMNVEV (reference sequence). CDR3 coding DNA: TGTGCCAGCAGTTTATCAGCGGGAGGGGACGAGCAGTACTTC. Translation gives CASSLSAGGDEQYF.

This clone was counted between two and nine times. This chain links TRBV5-1 with TRBJ2-1; 8 bases agree with TRBD2. The CDR3 runs to 16 residues. Germline CDR1 is SGHRS and CDR2 is YFSETQ. The V gene end was trimmed by 4 bases and the J gene end by 4 bases; junction bases not matched to a gene: 10. CDR3 region: CASSPTAGVDYNEQFF. DNA of the CDR3: TGCGCCAGCAGCCCTACAGCGGGAGTTGATTACAATGAGCAGTTCTTC.